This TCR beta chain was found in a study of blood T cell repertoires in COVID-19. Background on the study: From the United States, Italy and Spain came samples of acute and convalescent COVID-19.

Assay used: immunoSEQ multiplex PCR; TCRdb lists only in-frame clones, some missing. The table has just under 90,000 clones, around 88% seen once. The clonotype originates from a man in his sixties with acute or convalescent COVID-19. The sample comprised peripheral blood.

The CDR3 is CASSVLDTQYF. The CDR3, as DNA: TGTGCCAGCAGCGTACTGGATACGCAGTATTTT. The chain has TRBV7-9 and TRBJ2-3; D is uncertain. V was shortened by 5 bases and J by 6 bases, with 6 bases between the two germline ends. There are 11 residues in the CDR3. Germline loops: CDR1 SEHNR, CDR2 FQNEAQ (reference sequence).